The 26 T cell receptor beta chains below come from one sample, sequenced in a study of shared clonotypes between healthy human individuals. The data were produced by immunoSEQ multiplex PCR, yet TCRdb's version contains in-frame clones alone and is incomplete. The data hold about 2 million clones, with 85% to 95% observed a single time. The sample taken for sequencing was naive CD4+ T cells sorted from blood. Subset indicated: CD45RA+ positively selected. Receptor source: a man aged 18 to 30 in good health.

The chain carries TRBV6-4 and TRBJ2-6; maybe TRBD1 (6 bases). Germline values: CDR1 MRHNA, CDR2 SNTAGT. This CDR3 is 17 amino acids long. Trimming took off 6 bases at V and 2 bases at J, with 17 bases between the two ends. The CDR3 here is CASSPDGQLAGANVLTF. Here the CDR3 DNA reads TGTGCCAGCAGCCCAGACGGACAGCTGGCTGGGGCCAACGTCCTGACTTTC.

The count of this clone is one. The germline gene is not matched at one end of the junction; a read error may be the cause. This chain connects TRBV7-7 to TRBJ1-4; D not resolved. There are 14 residues in the CDR3. Germline lookup yields CDR1 SSHAT and CDR2 FNYEAQ (reference sequence). CDR3 sequence reads: CASSPNPTNEKLFF. CDR3 DNA: TGTGCTAGCAGCCCAAATCCAACTAATGAAAAACTGTTTTTT.

The chain combines TRBV28 with TRBJ2-7, with 9 nucleotides matching TRBD1. V lost 7 bases, J lost 4 bases, and 8 bases stayed unmatched. The CDR3 length is 14 residues. Germline V gives CDR1 MDHEN, CDR2 SYDVKM. The CDR3 DNA follows: TGTGCCAGCACATTAGGGACAGGGATTTACGAGCAGTACTTC. Amino acids: CASTLGTGIYEQYF.

Worth noting for this clone: A much larger clone lies a single base off, so this may be a read error. This rearrangement joins TRBV4-2 to TRBJ2-7; D is unresolved. This CDR3 has 11 amino acids. The V gene lost 4 bases and the J gene lost 3 bases, with 4 bases spanning the gap. CDR1 is LGHNA and CDR2 is YNFKEQ in the germline V gene. In DNA form, the CDR3 reads TGTGCCAGCAGCCCCTGCTACGAGCAGTACTTC. Amino acid sequence: CASSPCYEQYF.

The chain couples TRBV5-5 to TRBJ1-6, with a weak D call TRBD1 (6 bases). Looked up from germline, CDR1 is SGHKS and CDR2 is YYEKEE (reference sequence). The CDR3 is 16 amino acids. V shed 0 bases and J shed 7 bases, with 14 bases lying between them. The CDR3 DNA reads as TGTGCCAGCAGCTTGGGACAGGTCGGTGGAAATTCACCCCTCCACTTT. Translated: CASSLGQVGGNSPLHF.

The chain links TRBV6-1 to TRBJ1-5; D gene ambiguous. The CDR3 sequence is 14 residues long. With 0 bases removed from V and 7 bases from J, the gap between germline ends came to 10 bases. CDR1 and CDR2 (germline): MNHNS, SASEGT. The CDR3 reads CASSEAGVLQPQHF. The CDR3 DNA is TGTGCCAGCAGTGAAGCGGGAGTTCTCCAGCCCCAGCATTTT.

The chain employs TRBV10-3 and TRBJ1-3; D is perhaps TRBD1 (5 bases). Germline values: CDR1 ENHRY, CDR2 SYGVKD. The CDR3 sequence is 13 residues long. Trimming shortened V by 6 bases and J by 2 bases, and 8 bases separated the two germline ends. CDR3 DNA: TGTGCCATCAGCGGACAAGCTGGAAACACCATATATTTT. Its protein is CAISGQAGNTIYF.

This chain connects TRBV6-6 to TRBJ1-2; D unclear. Germline CDR1 MNHNY, CDR2 SVGAGI (reference sequence). The V and J ends lost 4 bases and 5 bases respectively, with 11 bases between them. The length of the CDR3 is 13 residues. In DNA, the CDR3 is TGTGCCAGCAGTTCCCTTTCTCATTATGGCTACACCTTC. Amino acid sequence: CASSSLSHYGYTF.

Only one count was recorded for this clone. The chain employs TRBV25-1 and TRBJ2-1; the D call may be TRBD1 or TRBD2 (5 bases each). The CDR3 covers 15 residues. Germline assignment: CDR1 MGHDK and CDR2 SYGVNS. V was cut by 2 bases and J by 1 base, with 9 bases left in between. The CDR3 DNA follows: TGTGCCAGCAGTGAAGAGGGGATTTCCTACAATGAGCAGTTCTTC. This sequence encodes CASSEEGISYNEQFF.

The sample holds one count of this clone. J is TRBJ2-3 and V is TRBV7-6; the D gene is possibly TRBD2 (5 bases). Trimming removed 0 bases at V and 2 bases at J, with 6 bases between. This CDR3 comprises 14 residues. CDR1 and CDR2 from the germline V gene are SGHVS and FNYEAQ. DNA of the CDR3: TGTGCCAGCAGCTTAGCGGGAGACACAGATACGCAGTATTTT. Translated: CASSLAGDTDTQYF.

This clone was observed a single time. The chain is built from TRBV30 and TRBJ2-7; D may be TRBD2 (6 bases). The CDR3 length is 13 residues. The V gene lost 2 bases and the J gene lost 7 bases, with 15 bases spanning the gap. In germline, CDR1 is GTSNPN, CDR2 SVGIG (reference sequence). CDR3: CAWSRELAGEQYF. In DNA form, the CDR3 reads TGTGCCTGGAGTAGGGAACTAGCTGGGGAGCAGTACTTC.

The chain couples TRBV30 to TRBJ1-1; D remains ambiguous. Deletions cut 2 bases from V and 1 base from J, with 5 bases between. The CDR3 length is 12 residues. Germline assignment: CDR1 GTSNPN and CDR2 SVGIG (reference sequence). As DNA, the CDR3 is TGTGCCTGGAGTAGGTCGAACACTGAAGCTTTCTTT. Amino acid sequence: CAWSRSNTEAFF.

The V and J genes are TRBV28 and TRBJ1-2; 8 bases agree with TRBD1. After removal of 8 bases from V and 8 bases from J, the junction contained 7 bases not matched to a gene. This CDR3 has 12 residues. From germline, CDR1 is MDHEN and CDR2 SYDVKM. Here the CDR3 reads CASHWTGSGYTF. The CDR3 DNA sequence: TGTGCCAGCCATTGGACAGGGTCCGGCTACACCTTC.

The chain employs TRBV5-1 and TRBJ2-5, with 8 positions matching TRBD1. J was trimmed by 6 bases and V by 3 bases; bases with no gene match: 7. This CDR3 is built from 14 residues. The germline gives CDR1 SGHRS, CDR2 YFSETQ. CDR3 amino acids: CASSSRGQEKTQYF. CDR3 DNA sequence: TGCGCCAGCAGCTCCCGGGGACAGGAGAAGACCCAGTACTTC. The entire variable domain, with the rest obtained from reference TRBV5-1 and TRBJ2-5, is as follows: KAGVTQTPRYLIKTRGQQVTLSCSPISGHRSVSWYQQTPGQGLQFLFEYFSETQRNKGNFPGRFSGRQFSNSRSEMNVSTLELGDSALYLCASSSRGQEKTQYFGPGTRLLVL.

Remarks on this clone: The same CDR3 is also encoded by other DNA sequences in this sample. This rearrangement joins TRBV7-8 to TRBJ2-3; D is uncertain. The CDR3 is made up of 13 amino acids. Germline V gene lookup returns CDR1 SGHVS and CDR2 FQNEAQ. V was cut by 1 base and J by 6 bases, with 8 bases left in between. In DNA, the CDR3 is TGTGCCAGCAGCTTAGGCGGAGCGGATACGCAGTATTTT. Its translation is CASSLGGADTQYF.

The chain uses TRBV4-1 and TRBJ2-7; 9 bases align to TRBD2. Trimming removed 5 bases from V and 0 bases from J; junction bases left unmatched: 8. There are 16 residues in the CDR3. The germline gives CDR1 MGHRA, CDR2 YSYEKL. CDR3 sequence reads: CASSRFSGGYSYEQYF. The CDR3 DNA is TGCGCCAGCAGCAGATTTAGCGGGGGATACTCCTACGAGCAGTACTTC.

This chain connects TRBV7-2 to TRBJ2-7, with 8 bases that match TRBD2. The V gene end was trimmed by 9 bases and the J gene end by 7 bases; junction bases not matched to a gene: 11. The germline V gene encodes CDR1 SGHTA and CDR2 FQGNSA. This CDR3 comprises 13 residues. CDR3 coding DNA: TGTGCCAGTACTAGCGGCCTCCGCGGGGAGCAGTACTTC. This translates into CASTSGLRGEQYF.

The chain uses TRBV7-6 and TRBJ2-1; D possibly corresponds to TRBD2 (5 bases). Between the trimmed V and J ends, which lost 1 base and 6 bases, there was a span of 10 bases. CDR1 and CDR2 from the germline V gene are SGHVS and FNYEAQ. The CDR3 is made up of 14 amino acids. In nucleotides, the CDR3 is TGTGCCAGCAGCTTAGTCAGGAGCGGCAATGAGCAGTTCTTC. It yields the protein CASSLVRSGNEQFF.

V usage is TRBV30 and J usage is TRBJ2-7; either TRBD1 or TRBD2 may supply D (5 bases each). Germline CDR1 GTSNPN, CDR2 SVGIG (reference sequence). Trimming shortened V by 5 bases and J by 6 bases, and 17 bases separated the two germline ends. The CDR3 runs to 13 residues. The CDR3 coding sequence is TGTGCCTGGGCCGAGGGGATATCCGGCGAGCAGTACTTC. This sequence encodes CAWAEGISGEQYF. The full variable domain, completed using reference TRBV30 and TRBJ2-7, is SQTIHQWPATLVQPVGSPLSLECTVEGTSNPNLYWYRQAAGRGLQLLFYSVGIGQISSEVPQNLSASRPQDRQFILSSKKLLLSDSGFYLCAWAEGISGEQYFGPGTRLTVT.

The chain couples TRBV27 to TRBJ2-1; D gene uncertain. V dropped 2 bases and J dropped 10 bases, with 9 bases sitting between them. Germline V gives CDR1 MNHEY, CDR2 SMNVEV (reference sequence). This CDR3 has 12 amino acids. DNA for the CDR3: TGTGCCAGCAGTTTAGGTCCTTGGGAGCAGTTCTTC. As protein: CASSLGPWEQFF.

The chain recombines TRBV19 with TRBJ1-6; D is perhaps TRBD1 (5 bases). Trimming removed 3 bases from V and 4 bases from J, with 10 bases in between. Germline loops: CDR1 LNHDA, CDR2 SQIVND (reference sequence). The CDR3 has 15 residues. CDR3 nucleotide sequence: TGTGCCAGTAGTATCGGGACGGATTATAATTCACCCCTCCACTTT. Protein sequence: CASSIGTDYNSPLHF.

This chain connects TRBV30 to TRBJ1-4; a possible D gene is TRBD1 (5 bases). V lost 7 bases and J 10 bases, leaving 16 bases between the germline ends. This CDR3 spans 12 amino acids. Germline V CDR1 and CDR2: GTSNPN, SVGIG (reference sequence). DNA of the CDR3: TGTGCCTTCTCAGACAAAAGGGGAAAACTGTTTTTT. Translating it yields CAFSDKRGKLFF.

On this clone: Additional DNA sequences in this sample encode the identical CDR3. The genes are TRBV7-2 and TRBJ1-1, with D hard to call. V was trimmed by 0 bases and J by 0 bases, leaving 5 bases between them. The CDR3 totals 14 residues. CDR1 and CDR2 (germline): SGHTA, FQGNSA. The CDR3 region is CASSLAGVNTEAFF. The CDR3 DNA is TGTGCCAGCAGCTTAGCGGGTGTGAACACTGAAGCTTTCTTT.

The V and J genes are TRBV6-6 and TRBJ1-5; 9 bases align to TRBD1. The CDR3 is 15 residues long. Germline V gene data show CDR1 as MNHNY and CDR2 as SVGAGI (reference sequence). Unmatched junction bases numbered 7, after V lost 8 bases and J lost 2 bases. This chain's CDR3 is CASGGTGSGNQPQHF. CDR3 nucleotide sequence: TGTGCCAGCGGCGGGACAGGGAGTGGCAATCAGCCCCAGCATTTT.

A remark on this clone: The DNA is omitted, as the CDR3 cannot be located on it reliably, and the CDR3 follows TCRdb's listing. V is TRBV6-1 and J is TRBJ2-3; the table gives TRBD1 as D, unverified against the DNA. CDR1 and CDR2 from the germline V gene are MNHNS and SASEGT. The CDR3 has 15 residues if both end residues are counted. The CDR3 loop is CASSSSTASTDTQYF.

This clone is a singleton in its sample. The chain uses TRBV10-2 and TRBJ2-7; D unresolved. This CDR3 region has 11 residues. V was cut by 5 bases and J by 3 bases, with 5 bases left in between. CDR1 is WSHSY, CDR2 SAAADI, per germline. This CDR3 reads CASSLNYEQYF. Here the CDR3 DNA reads TGCGCCAGCAGTTTAAACTACGAGCAGTACTTC.